This T cell receptor (beta chain) is drawn from a study of control samples from healthy donors and cancer patients. This table comes from immunoSEQ multiplex PCR, and its TCRdb copy is limited to in-frame clones, with some not included. The sample includes approximately 110,000 clones, 75% to 95% of them seen just once. The receptor was derived from a human donor in good health. The donor label of this sample is uncertain. The sequenced sample was blood.

CDR3 sequence (DNA): TGTGCCAGCTCACCTCGGACAGCTAACTATGGCTACACCTTC. It specifies CASSPRTANYGYTF. The V call is TRBV18, the J call TRBJ1-2; D is possibly TRBD1 (6 bases). V lost 3 bases and J lost 0, with 8 bases in between. This CDR3 spans 14 amino acids. Germline CDR1 reads KGHSH; CDR2 reads LQKENI.